One TCR beta chain is described in this entry. The table came from immunoSEQ multiplex PCR; TCRdb's copy has only in-frame clones and leaves some out. The table lists 90,000 or so clones, roughly nine tenths of them singletons. This sample is part of a study of OX40 agonist ivuxolimab in advanced cancers. Background on the study: Partial response was recorded in three patients: one hepatocellular carcinoma and two cutaneous melanoma cases.

The specimen comprised CD4+ or CD8+ T cells sorted from blood, sampled in a trial of the OX40 agonist ivuxolimab. This sequence originates from an adult with an advanced solid tumor such as melanoma, head and neck, liver or kidney cancer.

CDR3 coding DNA: TGTGCCAGCTCACCAGGGACAGGGGGGACCTACGAGCAGTACTTC. Its translation is CASSPGTGGTYEQYF. The rearrangement uses TRBV18 and TRBJ2-7, with 11 bases identical to TRBD1. After removal of 2 bases from V and 2 bases from J, the junction contained 2 bases not matched to a gene. CDR3 length equals 15 residues. CDR1 and CDR2 from the germline V gene are KGHSH and LQKENI.